The clone carrying this T cell receptor (beta chain) came up a few times. The data derive from a study of blood T cell repertoires in COVID-19. Turning to the study itself: Collection of acute and convalescent COVID-19 samples took place in the United States, Italy and Spain. PBMCs, B-cell-depleted T cells, or T cells were the source of the cDNA or gDNA that made up the material.

V dropped 2 bases and J dropped 2 bases, with 13 bases sitting between them. Looked up from germline, CDR1 is SGDLS and CDR2 is YYNGEE. This CDR3 contains 15 residues. Original data processing: From reference gene primer amplification, estimates of nucleated cell counts were derived. Sequencing used immunoSEQ multiplex PCR; TCRdb keeps in-frame clones, though not all of them. V, J and clone size are taken as reported in that table, and D and trimming were inferred from the DNA itself. The data show hundreds of thousands of clones, about 89% seen once. The source of this sequence is a man aged 40-55 years with acute or convalescent COVID-19. Sequencing was done on a sample of peripheral blood. The chain couples TRBV9 to TRBJ1-2, with D possibly being TRBD1 (5 bases). The CDR3 DNA reads TGTGCCAGCAGCGTGTCGCCCAGGGTCAACTATGGCTACACCTTC. It codes for CASSVSPRVNYGYTF. Full variable domain (outside the CDR3, taken from reference TRBV9 and TRBJ1-2): DSGVTQTPKHLITATGQRVTLRCSPRSGDLSVYWYQQSLDQGLQFLIQYYNGEERAKGNILERFSAQQFPDLHSELNLSSLELGDSALYFCASSVSPRVNYGYTFGSGTRLTVV.